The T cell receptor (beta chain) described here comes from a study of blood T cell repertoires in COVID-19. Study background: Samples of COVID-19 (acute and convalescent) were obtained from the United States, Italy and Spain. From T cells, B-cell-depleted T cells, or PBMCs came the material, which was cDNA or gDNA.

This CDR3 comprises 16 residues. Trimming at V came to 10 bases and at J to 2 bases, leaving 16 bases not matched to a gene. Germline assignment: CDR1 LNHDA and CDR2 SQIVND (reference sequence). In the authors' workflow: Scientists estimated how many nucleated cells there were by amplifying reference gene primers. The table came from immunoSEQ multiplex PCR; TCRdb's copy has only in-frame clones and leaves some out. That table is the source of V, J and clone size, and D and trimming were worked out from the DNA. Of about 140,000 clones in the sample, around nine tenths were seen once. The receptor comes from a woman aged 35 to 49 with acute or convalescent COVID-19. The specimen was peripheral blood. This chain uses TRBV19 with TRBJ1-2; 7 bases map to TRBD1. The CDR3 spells CATQGVRGLTNYGYTF. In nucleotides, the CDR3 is TGTGCCACCCAGGGGGTGCGGGGACTTACCAACTATGGCTACACCTTC.